This is a list of T cell receptor beta chains from one sample in a study of T cells in Graves' hyperthyroidism and ophthalmopathy. TCRdb analysed the multiplex PCR reads with MiXCR anew, one entry per CDR3 protein. The table has roughly 380,000 distinct CDR3 sequences, roughly 15% seen once. Sequencing was done on a sample of blood. The receptor source for this set is a woman younger than 30 with Graves' hyperthyroidism. CDR3s include the opening cysteine and the closing phenylalanine or tryptophan. The D gene is left open where the match is weak. Some rows have no size entry. The others give once, few or many, or a class for an expanded clone.

V gene: TRBV28; J gene: TRBJ1-5; D gene: TRBD1; clone size: many; CDR3 DNA: TGTGCCAGCAGTTTGACAGGGTGGGGCAATCAGCCCCAGCATTTT; CDR3 protein: CASSLTGWGNQPQHF
V gene: TRBV6-2/TRBV6-3; J gene: TRBJ2-2; D gene: .; clone size: few; CDR3 DNA: TGTGCCAGCAGGATGGAGGGTGAGACCGGGGAGCTGTTTTTT; CDR3 protein: CASRMEGETGELFF
V gene: TRBV27; J gene: TRBJ2-4; D gene: .; clone size: .; CDR3 DNA: TGTGCCAGCACTACCTCGGGGGCGGGGGCCAAAAACATTCAGTACTTC; CDR3 protein: CASTTSGAGAKNIQYF
V gene: TRBV25-1; J gene: TRBJ2-7; D gene: .; clone size: few; CDR3 DNA: TGTGCCAGCAGAGTCGGGGGAGAGCAGTACTTC; CDR3 protein: CASRVGGEQYF
V gene: TRBV5-1; J gene: TRBJ2-5; D gene: .; clone size: many; CDR3 DNA: TGTGCCAGCAGCTTGGTCCAGGGGAGAGAGACCCAGTACTTC; CDR3 protein: CASSLVQGRETQYF
V gene: TRBV18; J gene: TRBJ2-7; D gene: .; clone size: many; CDR3 DNA: TGTGCCAGCTCATCACACTACGAGCAGTACTTC; CDR3 protein: CASSSHYEQYF
V gene: TRBV10-2; J gene: TRBJ1-5; D gene: .; clone size: .; CDR3 DNA: TGCGCCAGCAGTGAGGCAGGGAGCGGCCAGCCCCAGCATTTT; CDR3 protein: CASSEAGSGQPQHF
V gene: TRBV12-3/TRBV12-4; J gene: TRBJ2-5; D gene: .; clone size: many; CDR3 DNA: TGTGCCAGCAGCCTCGGGAGACGACAAGAGACCCAGTACTTC; CDR3 protein: CASSLGRRQETQYF
V gene: TRBV20-1; J gene: TRBJ1-5; D gene: .; clone size: .; CDR3 DNA: TGCAGTGCTAGAGCCGGGGGGGACAATCAGCCCCAGCATTTT; CDR3 protein: CSARAGGDNQPQHF
V gene: TRBV10-2; J gene: TRBJ2-1; D gene: TRBD2; clone size: .; CDR3 DNA: TGCGCCAGCAGTGAGTCGATTGTCCTACTAGCGCAGGCCTACAATGAGCAGTTCTTC; CDR3 protein: CASSESIVLLAQAYNEQFF
V gene: TRBV7-3; J gene: TRBJ2-3; D gene: .; clone size: .; CDR3 DNA: TGTGCCAGCAGCTCTCCCGGTAGTGGGACAGATACGCAGTATTTT; CDR3 protein: CASSSPGSGTDTQYF
V gene: TRBV18; J gene: TRBJ1-1; D gene: .; clone size: .; CDR3 DNA: TGTGCCAGCTCACCCCGGGGGGGGGCGAGAACTGAAGCTTTCTTT; CDR3 protein: CASSPRGGARTEAFF
V gene: TRBV5-4; J gene: TRBJ2-1; D gene: .; clone size: .; CDR3 DNA: TGTGCCAGCAGCTTGGACCCTGCTTACAATGAGCAGTTCTTC; CDR3 protein: CASSLDPAYNEQFF
V gene: TRBV5-1; J gene: TRBJ2-1; D gene: TRBD1; clone size: few; CDR3 DNA: TGCGCCAGCAGAACCGGGACAGGGGTCAATGAGCAGTTCTTC; CDR3 protein: CASRTGTGVNEQFF
V gene: TRBV7-6; J gene: TRBJ2-7; D gene: TRBD2; clone size: many; CDR3 DNA: TGTGCCAGCAGCTTAGACGGGACTAGCGGGTCTGAGCAGTACTTC; CDR3 protein: CASSLDGTSGSEQYF
V gene: TRBV7-9; J gene: TRBJ2-7; D gene: TRBD1; clone size: .; CDR3 DNA: TGTGCCAGCAGCGGGACAGGGGGCATCGACGAGCAGTACTTC; CDR3 protein: CASSGTGGIDEQYF
V gene: TRBV12-5; J gene: TRBJ2-1; D gene: TRBD2; clone size: many; CDR3 DNA: TGTGCTAGTGGTCTGGCGGGGGGTTACAATGAGCAGTTCTTC; CDR3 protein: CASGLAGGYNEQFF
V gene: TRBV20-1; J gene: TRBJ1-5; D gene: .; clone size: many; CDR3 DNA: TGCAGTGCTAGAGATCGGAGCGGGAGGGCAGGGAATCAGCCCCAGCATTTT; CDR3 protein: CSARDRSGRAGNQPQHF
V gene: TRBV7-3; J gene: TRBJ2-2; D gene: TRBD2; clone size: few; CDR3 DNA: TGTGCCAGCAAAATAGGGAGGGAGACCGGGGAGCTGTTTTTT; CDR3 protein: CASKIGRETGELFF
V gene: TRBV27; J gene: TRBJ1-1; D gene: .; clone size: many; CDR3 DNA: TGTGCCAGCAGACCTTTTTCGGGGGGGCACACTGAAGCTTTCTTT; CDR3 protein: CASRPFSGGHTEAFF